This T cell receptor beta chain was sequenced for a study of sequential checkpoint blockade in melanoma. Study in general: After both sequences, patients received maintenance nivolumab.

Only one count was recorded for this clone. The repertoire was sequenced with immunoSEQ multiplex PCR; TCRdb's copy has only in-frame clones and lacks some. The sample holds 9,500 to 15,000 clones; 82% are singletons and the top ten take roughly 7.5%. Indicated treatment: randomized to nivolumab then ipilimumab (arm A) or the reverse (arm B). No patient had prior DNA-damaging chemotherapy. Live CD3+CD8+ CD19− CD56− cells were sorted from PBMCs. Germline V gene data show CDR1 as SGDLS and CDR2 as YYNGEE. The V and J ends lost 2 bases and 1 base, in that order; junction bases with no gene match: 8. There are 16 residues in the CDR3.

The sequence was collected from a human donor with melanoma. This chain uses TRBV9 with TRBJ1-2; 7 bases fit TRBD1. Sequenced here: CD8+ T cells sorted from blood (inferred from file names), sampled from a patient given nivolumab and ipilimumab in sequence. CDR3 nucleotide sequence: TGTGCCAGCAGCGTGGACAGACAGGGCCTTAACTATGGCTACACCTTC. Translated, it gives CASSVDRQGLNYGYTF.